What follows are 3 T cell receptor beta chains derived from one specimen sequenced in a study of T cells expressing NK-cell markers. After re-calling the 5' RACE reads, TCRdb lists one entry per CDR3 protein, DNA absent. The sample data list under 200,000 distinct CDR3 sequences. The sequenced sample consisted of blood T cells: a sorted CD56 or NKG2C T cell subset, CD4+ or CD8+ T cells, or bulk PBMC T cells (not recorded which). These receptors were taken from a woman aged 18 to 69 in good health.

The chain has TRBV12-5 and TRBJ2-1; the D call from TCRdb, TRBD2, cannot be confirmed without DNA. The CDR3 has 15 residues. CDR1 is LGHNT, CDR2 FRNRAP, per germline. The chain's CDR3 is CASGLGTSGDNEQFF.

The V gene is TRBV12-5, the J gene TRBJ2-7. Germline loops: CDR1 LGHNT, CDR2 FRNRAP. The CDR3 contains 14 residues. CDR3 sequence: CASGRTDRSYEQYF.

The J gene is TRBJ2-7, the V gene TRBV20-1; no DNA is available, so the TRBD1 call from TCRdb remains unchecked. Germline-derived CDR1 and CDR2 are DFQATT and SNEGSKA (reference sequence). The CDR3 spans 15 residues. The CDR3 here is CSARVGQGRTYEQYF.